This T cell receptor (beta chain) was retrieved from a study of blood T cell repertoires in COVID-19. For the study at large: Researchers got acute and convalescent COVID-19 samples from the United States, Italy and Spain. PBMCs, B-cell-depleted T cells, or T cells provided the cDNA or gDNA that made up the material.

In the original processing: Reference gene primer amplification gave estimated nucleated cell counts. Clones were read by immunoSEQ multiplex PCR, and TCRdb kept only the in-frame ones, dropping some. Clonal size and the V and J genes are those of that table, whereas D and trimming came from the DNA. This sample carries 200,000 or so clones, 60% to 80% of them seen once, and the ten largest clones take roughly 17%. The CDR3 contains 17 residues. The V and J ends lost 0 bases and 0 bases respectively, with 12 bases between them. Germline-derived CDR1 and CDR2 are LNHDA and SQIVND (reference sequence).

The receptor's source is a man aged 55-75 years with active or convalescent COVID-19. Specimen: peripheral blood. V and J are TRBV19 and TRBJ1-5; D not certain. Here the CDR3 reads CASSIDSATYSNQPQHF. For the CDR3, the DNA is TGTGCCAGTAGTATAGATAGCGCAACATATAGCAATCAGCCCCAGCATTTT.